One sample yielded the 16 T cell receptor beta chains listed below, sequenced in a study of T cell responses to AZD1222 COVID-19 vaccine. Assay: immunoSEQ multiplex PCR; the TCRdb copy retains only in-frame clones and omits some. The sample holds about 130,000 clones; around 90% are singletons and the top ten take around 5%. This material consisted of peripheral blood, taken 28 days after the second AZD1222 dose. Receptors originate from an adult who received the AZD1222 COVID-19 vaccine.

The J gene is TRBJ2-5, the V gene TRBV3-1 (or the pseudogene TRBV3-2); 11 bases are a match to TRBD2. Germline-derived CDR1 and CDR2 are LGHDT and YNNKEL (reference sequence). V shed 2 bases and J 5 bases; nucleotides not matched to a gene: 4. The CDR3 spans 15 residues. CDR3 in amino acids: CASSQLAGGQETQYF. The CDR3 region has the DNA TGTGCCAGCAGCCAATTAGCGGGGGGGCAGGAGACCCAGTACTTC.

This clone was seen more than once but under ten times. The chain joins TRBV6-6 to TRBJ2-7, with unresolved D. Trimming shortened V by 6 bases and J by 3 bases, and 15 bases separated the two germline ends. The CDR3 covers 14 residues. Germline V lookup: CDR1 MNHNY, CDR2 SVGAGI (reference sequence). The CDR3 nucleotides read TGTGCCAGCAGCCCCCAGCCAGGCTTCTACGAGCAGTACTTC. Translating it yields CASSPQPGFYEQYF.

The V gene is TRBV4-1, the J gene TRBJ2-7; no firm D call. Deletions cut 4 bases from V and 2 bases from J, with 9 bases between. From germline, CDR1 is MGHRA and CDR2 YSYEKL. This CDR3 is built from 13 residues. CDR3 in DNA: TGCGCCAGCAGCCGGACGGACGCCTACGAGCAGTACTTC. Protein sequence: CASSRTDAYEQYF.

This clone was counted once. V gene TRBV10-3 combines with J gene TRBJ1-2; 7 bases align to TRBD1. The CDR3 is made up of 15 amino acids. V dropped 1 base and J dropped 6; count of bases not matched to a gene: 8. Germline-derived CDR1 and CDR2 are ENHRY and SYGVKD. The CDR3 DNA reads TGTGCCATCAGTGAGTTAAGCAGGGGGGACAATGGCTACACCTTC. Translation gives CAISELSRGDNGYTF.

J is TRBJ2-1 and V is TRBV19, with 8 bases fitting TRBD2. The V and J ends lost 5 bases and 5 bases, in that order; junction bases with no gene match: 5. CDR3 length: 14 amino acids. Per the germline V gene, CDR1 is LNHDA and CDR2 is SQIVND (reference sequence). The DNA for the CDR3 is TGTGCCAGTAGTGTGACTAGCGACAACAATGAGCAGTTCTTC. Translating gives CASSVTSDNNEQFF.

V usage is TRBV4-1 and J usage is TRBJ1-5, with TRBD1 as a possible D gene (5 bases). This CDR3 has 13 amino acids. CDR1 is MGHRA, CDR2 YSYEKL, per germline. V lost 4 bases to trimming and J lost 5 bases, with 9 bases between them. Here the CDR3 DNA reads TGCGCCAGCAGCCTAACGACAGATCAGCCCCAGCATTTT. Translating gives CASSLTTDQPQHF.

The chain carries TRBV19 and TRBJ1-6; D might be TRBD1 (5 bases). Germline-derived CDR1 and CDR2 are LNHDA and SQIVND (reference sequence). Trimming removed 10 bases from V and 7 bases from J, with 17 bases in between. The CDR3 sequence is 14 residues long. This chain's CDR3 is CATSGTGGNSPLHF. The CDR3 DNA follows: TGTGCCACCTCGGGGACGGGAGGGAATTCACCCCTCCACTTT. The variable domain in full, with the rest retrieved from reference TRBV19 and TRBJ1-6, is DGGITQSPKYLFRKEGQNVTLSCEQNLNHDAMYWYRQDPGQGLRLIYYSQIVNDFQKGDIAEGYSVSREKKESFPLTVTSAQKNPTAFYLCATSGTGGNSPLHFGNGTRLTVT.

V and J are TRBV6-5 and TRBJ2-1; perhaps TRBD1 as D (6 bases). The CDR3 has 15 residues. CDR1 is MNHEY and CDR2 is SVGAGI in the germline V gene. The germline V and J ends were trimmed by 6 bases and 8 bases, with 20 bases remaining between them. The CDR3 reads CASRLTRTEGHEQFF. The CDR3 DNA is TGTGCCAGCAGACTCACCCGGACAGAGGGGCATGAGCAGTTCTTC.

V gene TRBV3-1 (or the pseudogene TRBV3-2) combines with J gene TRBJ1-2; possible D gene TRBD1, 5 bases. Per germline, CDR1 LGHDT and CDR2 YNNKEL (reference sequence). Trimming left V 3 bases short and J 4 bases short, with 12 bases between. The CDR3 extends over 14 amino acids. CDR3 amino acids: CASSHADSFYGYTF. In nucleotides, the CDR3 is TGTGCCAGCAGCCACGCTGACAGCTTCTATGGCTACACCTTC.

This clone was seen just once. The V and J genes are TRBV11-2 and TRBJ2-7; D gene unclear. V lost 3 bases, J lost 3 bases, and 9 bases lay in between. CDR1 and CDR2 from the germline V gene are SGHAT and FQNNGV. This CDR3 region has 13 residues. The CDR3 nucleotides are TGTGCCAGCAGCTTCAGTTCATTCTACGAGCAGTACTTC. Translation: CASSFSSFYEQYF.

The chain carries TRBV29-1 and TRBJ1-2; maybe TRBD1 (5 bases). This CDR3 spans 13 amino acids. Looked up from germline, CDR1 is SQVTM and CDR2 is ANQGSEA. Trimming took 3 bases from V and 2 from J, leaving 10 bases between them. CDR3 protein: CSVDSGSNYGYTF. As DNA, the CDR3 is TGCAGCGTTGACTCAGGGAGCAACTATGGCTACACCTTC.

The rearrangement uses TRBV6-2 or TRBV6-3 and TRBJ2-5, with D unresolved. The CDR3 length is 14 residues. Trimming took 2 bases from V and 4 from J, leaving 11 bases between them. Germline CDR1 reads MNHEY; CDR2 reads SVGEGT. Written as DNA, the CDR3 is TGTGCCAGCAGTTACGGTGGAGCGCCAGAGACCCAGTACTTC. Its translation is CASSYGGAPETQYF.

The chain employs TRBV3-1 (or the pseudogene TRBV3-2) and TRBJ1-4; D possibly corresponds to TRBD1 (5 bases). The germline V gene encodes CDR1 LGHDT and CDR2 YNNKEL (reference sequence). CDR3 size: 17 residues. V was trimmed by 0 bases and J by 3 bases, leaving 14 bases between them. The CDR3 sequence is CASSQDPFGAANEKLFF. In DNA, the CDR3 is TGTGCCAGCAGCCAAGATCCTTTCGGGGCAGCTAATGAAAAACTGTTTTTT.

The genes are TRBV2 and TRBJ1-5, with 8 bases fitting TRBD1. The germline gives CDR1 SNHLY, CDR2 FYNNEI. The CDR3 contains 15 residues. V shed 5 bases, J shed 2 bases, and the junction held 5 bases outside the gene matches. CDR3 sequence reads: CASSPDRGGNQPQHF. For the CDR3, the DNA is TGTGCCAGCAGTCCCGACAGGGGCGGCAATCAGCCCCAGCATTTT.

The J gene is TRBJ2-3, the V gene TRBV19; TRBD1 agrees at 12 bases. Germline values: CDR1 LNHDA, CDR2 SQIVND (reference sequence). This CDR3 contains 15 residues. The J segment lost 6 bases and the V segment lost 3 bases, leaving 4 bases of the junction unmatched. CDR3 nucleotide sequence: TGTGCCAGTAGTATGGGACAGGGGGCCCCCGATACGCAGTATTTT. Its protein product is CASSMGQGAPDTQYF.

The chain combines TRBV24-1 with TRBJ2-2, with 12 nucleotides matching TRBD1. Trimming cost V 3 bases and J 6 bases; bases outside gene matches: 4. The CDR3 has 16 residues. Germline CDR1 reads KGHDR; CDR2 reads SFDVKD. The CDR3 here is CATSDLGTGGSGELFF. The DNA of the CDR3 is TGTGCCACCAGTGATCTCGGGACAGGGGGCTCCGGGGAGCTGTTTTTT.